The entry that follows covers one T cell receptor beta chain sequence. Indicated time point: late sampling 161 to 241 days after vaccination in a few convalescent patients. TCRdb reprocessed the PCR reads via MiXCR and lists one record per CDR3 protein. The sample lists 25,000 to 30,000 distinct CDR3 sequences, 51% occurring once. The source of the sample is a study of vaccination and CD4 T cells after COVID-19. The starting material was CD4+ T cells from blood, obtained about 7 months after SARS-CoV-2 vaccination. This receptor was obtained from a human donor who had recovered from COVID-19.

The CDR3 DNA reads as TGTGCCAGCAGCTTGGGACAGGGGTTTGAGCAGTTCTTC. Translating it yields CASSLGQGFEQFF. The V gene is TRBV7-9, the J gene TRBJ2-1, with 10 bases aligning to TRBD1. V shed 3 bases and J 9 bases; nucleotides not matched to a gene: 2. Germline assignment: CDR1 SEHNR and CDR2 FQNEAQ (reference sequence). The CDR3 length is 13 residues.